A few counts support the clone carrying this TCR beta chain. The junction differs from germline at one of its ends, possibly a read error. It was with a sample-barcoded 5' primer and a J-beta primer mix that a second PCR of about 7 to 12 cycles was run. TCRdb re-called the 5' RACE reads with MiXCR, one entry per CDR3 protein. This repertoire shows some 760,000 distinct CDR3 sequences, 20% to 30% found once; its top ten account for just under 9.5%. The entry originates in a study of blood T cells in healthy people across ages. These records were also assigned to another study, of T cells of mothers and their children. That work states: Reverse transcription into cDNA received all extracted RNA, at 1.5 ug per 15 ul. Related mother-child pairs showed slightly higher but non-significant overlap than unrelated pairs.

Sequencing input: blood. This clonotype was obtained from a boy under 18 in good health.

CDR3 DNA sequence: TGCGCCAGCAGCATCCTAGGGGGGACGTACGAGCTGTACTTC. It translates to CASSILGGTYELYF. The chain recombines TRBV5-1 with TRBJ2-7; D may be TRBD1 or TRBD2 (6 bases each). CDR3 length equals 14 residues. Per germline, CDR1 SGHRS and CDR2 YFSETQ. The entire variable domain, with the rest obtained from reference TRBV5-1 and TRBJ2-7, is as follows: KAGVTQTPRYLIKTRGQQVTLSCSPISGHRSVSWYQQTPGQGLQFLFEYFSETQRNKGNFPGRFSGRQFSNSRSEMNVSTLELGDSALYLCASSILGGTYELYFGPGTRLTVT.